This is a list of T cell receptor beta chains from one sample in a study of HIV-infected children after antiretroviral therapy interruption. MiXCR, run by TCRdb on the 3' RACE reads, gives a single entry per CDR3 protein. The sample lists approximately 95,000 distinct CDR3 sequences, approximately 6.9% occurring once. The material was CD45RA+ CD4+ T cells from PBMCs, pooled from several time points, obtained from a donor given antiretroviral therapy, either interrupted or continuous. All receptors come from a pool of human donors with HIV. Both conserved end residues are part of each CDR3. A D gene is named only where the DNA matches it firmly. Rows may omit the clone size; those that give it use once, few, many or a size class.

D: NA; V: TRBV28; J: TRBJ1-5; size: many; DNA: TGTGCCAGCAGTTTGTCAGGCACATATCAGCCCCAGCATTTT; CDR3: CASSLSGTYQPQHF
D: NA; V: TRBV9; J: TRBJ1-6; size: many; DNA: TGTGCCAGCAGCGCTACGGACGGTAATTCACCCCTCCACTTT; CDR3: CASSATDGNSPLHF
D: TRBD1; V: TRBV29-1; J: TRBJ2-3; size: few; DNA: TGCAGCGTTGTCCGCACAGGGGCCCGAGATACGCAGTATTTT; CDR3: CSVVRTGARDTQYF
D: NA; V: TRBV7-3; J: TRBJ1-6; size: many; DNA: TGTGCCAGCAGCTTATATGGAATCGGGAATTCACCCCTCCACTTT; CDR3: CASSLYGIGNSPLHF
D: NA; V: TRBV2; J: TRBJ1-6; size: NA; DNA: TGTGCCAGCAGTCCTACCCGGGAGTCACCCCTCCACTTT; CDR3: CASSPTRESPLHF
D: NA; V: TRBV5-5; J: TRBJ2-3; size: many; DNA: TGTGCCAGCAGCTTGGCCTCGGAGGATACGCAGTATTTT; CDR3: CASSLASEDTQYF
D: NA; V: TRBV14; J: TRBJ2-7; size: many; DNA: TGTGCCAGCAGCCAACTCCGGTCCGAGCAGTACTTC; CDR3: CASSQLRSEQYF
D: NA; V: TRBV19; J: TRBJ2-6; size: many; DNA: TGTGCCAGTAGTATCTTATCAGGGGTGGCCGGGGCCAACGTCCTGACTTTC; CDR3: CASSILSGVAGANVLTF
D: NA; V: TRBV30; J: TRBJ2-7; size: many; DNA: TGTGCCTGGGTCCCCCCCGGGAAGGTCCACGAGCAGTACTTC; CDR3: CAWVPPGKVHEQYF
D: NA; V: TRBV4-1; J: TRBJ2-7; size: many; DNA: TGCGCCAGCAGCCTCGTGGGCGGGCGGGGCCACGAGCAGTACTTC; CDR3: CASSLVGGRGHEQYF
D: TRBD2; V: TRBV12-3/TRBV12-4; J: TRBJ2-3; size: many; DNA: TGTGCCAGCAGTTTGGGTAGCGGGAGTGCAGATACGCAGTATTTT; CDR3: CASSLGSGSADTQYF
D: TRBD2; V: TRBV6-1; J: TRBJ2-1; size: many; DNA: TGTGCCAGCAGACCCGGGGGGACTAGCGCTGATGAGCAGTTCTTC; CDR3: CASRPGGTSADEQFF
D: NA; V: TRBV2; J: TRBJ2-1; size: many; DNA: TGTGCCAGCAGCGAGTTGGGCAATGAGCAGTTCTTC; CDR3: CASSELGNEQFF
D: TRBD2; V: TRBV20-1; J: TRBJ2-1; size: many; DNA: TGCAGTGCTTTTACTAGCGGGGGGTACAATGAGCAGTTCTTC; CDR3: CSAFTSGGYNEQFF
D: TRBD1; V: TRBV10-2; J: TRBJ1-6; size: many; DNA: TGCGCCAGTATCGGGACAGAAGATTCACCCCTCCACTTT; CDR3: CASIGTEDSPLHF
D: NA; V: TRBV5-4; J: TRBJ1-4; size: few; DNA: TGTGCCAGCAGCCGGGGGTCTAATGAAAAACTGTTTTTT; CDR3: CASSRGSNEKLFF